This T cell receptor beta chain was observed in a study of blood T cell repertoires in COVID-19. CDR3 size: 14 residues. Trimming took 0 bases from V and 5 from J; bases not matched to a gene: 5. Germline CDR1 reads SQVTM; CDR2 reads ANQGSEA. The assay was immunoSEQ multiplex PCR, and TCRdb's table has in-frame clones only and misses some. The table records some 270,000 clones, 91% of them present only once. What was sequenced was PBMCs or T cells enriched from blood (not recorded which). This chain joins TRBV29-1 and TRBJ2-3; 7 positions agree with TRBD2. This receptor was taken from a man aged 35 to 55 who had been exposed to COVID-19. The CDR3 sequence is CSVEDILAEDTQYF. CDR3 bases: TGCAGCGTTGAAGATATCCTAGCGGAAGATACGCAGTATTTT.